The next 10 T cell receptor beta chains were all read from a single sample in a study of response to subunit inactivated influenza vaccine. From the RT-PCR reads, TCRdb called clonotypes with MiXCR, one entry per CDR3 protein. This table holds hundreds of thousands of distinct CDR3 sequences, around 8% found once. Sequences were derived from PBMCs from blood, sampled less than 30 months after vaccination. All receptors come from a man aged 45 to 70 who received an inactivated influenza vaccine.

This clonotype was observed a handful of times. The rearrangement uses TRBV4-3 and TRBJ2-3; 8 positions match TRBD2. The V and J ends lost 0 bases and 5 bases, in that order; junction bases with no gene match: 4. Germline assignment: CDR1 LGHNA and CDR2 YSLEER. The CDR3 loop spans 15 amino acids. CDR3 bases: TGCGCCAGCAGCCAAGAGCTCAGCGGGGGAGATACGCAGTATTTT. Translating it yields CASSQELSGGDTQYF.

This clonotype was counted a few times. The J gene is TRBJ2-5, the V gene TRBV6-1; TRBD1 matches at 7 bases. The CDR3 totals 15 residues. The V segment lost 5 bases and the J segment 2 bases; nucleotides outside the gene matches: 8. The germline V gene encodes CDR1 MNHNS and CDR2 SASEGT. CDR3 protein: CASSTTGKGQETQYF. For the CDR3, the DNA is TGTGCCAGCAGTACGACAGGGAAGGGGCAAGAGACCCAGTACTTC.

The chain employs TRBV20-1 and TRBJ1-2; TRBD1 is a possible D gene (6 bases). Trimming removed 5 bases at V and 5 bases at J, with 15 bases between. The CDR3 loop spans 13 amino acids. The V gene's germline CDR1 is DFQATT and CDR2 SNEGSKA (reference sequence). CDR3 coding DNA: TGCAGTGCTCCCCGGGACACCTTTTATGGCTACACCTTC. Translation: CSAPRDTFYGYTF.

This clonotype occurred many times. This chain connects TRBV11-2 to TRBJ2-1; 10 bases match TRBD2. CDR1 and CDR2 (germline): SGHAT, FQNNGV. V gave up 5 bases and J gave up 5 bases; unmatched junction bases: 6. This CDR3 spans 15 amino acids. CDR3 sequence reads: CASSHQREGHNEQFF. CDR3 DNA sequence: TGTGCCAGCAGCCATCAGCGGGAGGGTCACAATGAGCAGTTCTTC. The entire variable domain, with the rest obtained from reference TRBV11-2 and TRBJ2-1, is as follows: EAGVAQSPRYKIIEKRQSVAFWCNPISGHATLYWYQQILGQGPKLLIQFQNNGVVDDSQLPKDRFSAERLKGVDSTLKIQPAKLEDSAVYLCASSHQREGHNEQFFGPGTRLTVL.

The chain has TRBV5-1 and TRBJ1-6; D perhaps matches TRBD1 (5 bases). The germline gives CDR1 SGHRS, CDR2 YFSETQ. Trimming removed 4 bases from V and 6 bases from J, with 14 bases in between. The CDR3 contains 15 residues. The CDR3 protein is CASSLARDPNSPLHF. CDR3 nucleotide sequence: TGCGCCAGCAGCCTGGCCCGGGACCCTAATTCACCCCTCCACTTT. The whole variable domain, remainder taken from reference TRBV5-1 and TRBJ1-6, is KAGVTQTPRYLIKTRGQQVTLSCSPISGHRSVSWYQQTPGQGLQFLFEYFSETQRNKGNFPGRFSGRQFSNSRSEMNVSTLELGDSALYLCASSLARDPNSPLHFGNGTRLTVT.

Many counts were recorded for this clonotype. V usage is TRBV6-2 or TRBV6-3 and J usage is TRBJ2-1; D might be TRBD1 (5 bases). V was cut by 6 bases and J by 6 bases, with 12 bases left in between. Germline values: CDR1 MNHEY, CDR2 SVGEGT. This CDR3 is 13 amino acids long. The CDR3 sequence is CASRPGFINEQFF. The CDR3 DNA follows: TGTGCCAGCAGGCCAGGGTTTATCAATGAGCAGTTCTTC.

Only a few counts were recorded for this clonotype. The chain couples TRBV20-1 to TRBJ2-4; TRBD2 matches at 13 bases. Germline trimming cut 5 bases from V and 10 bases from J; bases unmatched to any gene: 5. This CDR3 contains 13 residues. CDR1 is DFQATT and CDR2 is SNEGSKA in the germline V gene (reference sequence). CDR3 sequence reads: CSAVGLAGRIQYF. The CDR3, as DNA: TGCAGTGCTGTGGGACTAGCGGGACGTATTCAGTACTTC.

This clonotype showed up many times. CDR3: CSATAGGVDTQYF. Here the CDR3 DNA reads TGCAGTGCTACAGCGGGAGGTGTTGATACGCAGTATTTT. The rearrangement uses TRBV20-1 and TRBJ2-3; TRBD2 agrees at 9 bases. This CDR3 is 13 amino acids long. Trimming removed 4 bases from V and 6 bases from J; junction bases left unmatched: 5. From germline, CDR1 is DFQATT and CDR2 SNEGSKA (reference sequence).

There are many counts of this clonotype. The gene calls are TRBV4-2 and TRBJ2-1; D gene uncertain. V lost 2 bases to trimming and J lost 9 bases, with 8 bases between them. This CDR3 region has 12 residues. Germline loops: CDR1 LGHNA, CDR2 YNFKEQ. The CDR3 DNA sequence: TGTGCCAGCAGCCAAAACCTCGCTGAGCAGTTCTTC. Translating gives CASSQNLAEQFF.

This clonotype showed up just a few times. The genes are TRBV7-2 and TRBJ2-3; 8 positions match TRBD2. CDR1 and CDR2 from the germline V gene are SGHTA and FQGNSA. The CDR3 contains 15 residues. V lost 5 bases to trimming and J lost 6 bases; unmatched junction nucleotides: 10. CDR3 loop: CASSPRVSGMDTQYF. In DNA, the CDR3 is TGTGCCAGCAGCCCTCGTGTTAGCGGGATGGATACGCAGTATTTT.